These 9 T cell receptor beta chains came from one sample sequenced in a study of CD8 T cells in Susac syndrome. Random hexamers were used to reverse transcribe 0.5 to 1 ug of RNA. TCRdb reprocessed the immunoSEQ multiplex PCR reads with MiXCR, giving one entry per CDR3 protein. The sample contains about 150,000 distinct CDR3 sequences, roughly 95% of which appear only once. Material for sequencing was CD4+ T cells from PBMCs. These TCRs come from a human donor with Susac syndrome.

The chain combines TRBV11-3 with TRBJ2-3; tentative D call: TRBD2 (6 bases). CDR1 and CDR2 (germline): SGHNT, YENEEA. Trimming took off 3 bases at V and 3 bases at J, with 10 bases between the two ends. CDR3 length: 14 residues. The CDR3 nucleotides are TGTGCCAGCAGCTTTGGCGGGACGACAGATACGCAGTATTTT. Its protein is CASSFGGTTDTQYF.

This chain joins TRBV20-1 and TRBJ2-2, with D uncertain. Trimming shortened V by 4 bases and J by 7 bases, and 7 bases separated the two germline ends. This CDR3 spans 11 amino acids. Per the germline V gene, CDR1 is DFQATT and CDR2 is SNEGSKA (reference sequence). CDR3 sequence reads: CSATFGGELFF. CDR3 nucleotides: TGCAGTGCTACCTTCGGCGGGGAGCTGTTTTTT.

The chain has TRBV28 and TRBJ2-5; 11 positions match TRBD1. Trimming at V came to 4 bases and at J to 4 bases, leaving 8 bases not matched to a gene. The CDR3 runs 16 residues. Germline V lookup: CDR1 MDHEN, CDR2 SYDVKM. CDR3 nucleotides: TGTGCCAGCAGTTCGCGGACAGGGGGCATCGGAGAGACCCAGTACTTC. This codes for CASSSRTGGIGETQYF.

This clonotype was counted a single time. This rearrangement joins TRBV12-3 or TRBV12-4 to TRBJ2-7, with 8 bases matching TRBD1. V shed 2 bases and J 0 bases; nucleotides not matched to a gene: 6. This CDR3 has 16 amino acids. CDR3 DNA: TGTGCCAGCAGTTTAAGGGGCGGACAGGGCTCCTACGAGCAGTACTTC. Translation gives CASSLRGGQGSYEQYF.

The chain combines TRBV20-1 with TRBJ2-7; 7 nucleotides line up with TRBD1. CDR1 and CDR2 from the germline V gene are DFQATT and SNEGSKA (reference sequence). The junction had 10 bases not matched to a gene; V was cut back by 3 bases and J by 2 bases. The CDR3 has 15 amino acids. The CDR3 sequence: CSASVADRKPYEQYF. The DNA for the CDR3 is TGCAGTGCTAGCGTGGCGGACAGGAAACCCTACGAGCAGTACTTC.

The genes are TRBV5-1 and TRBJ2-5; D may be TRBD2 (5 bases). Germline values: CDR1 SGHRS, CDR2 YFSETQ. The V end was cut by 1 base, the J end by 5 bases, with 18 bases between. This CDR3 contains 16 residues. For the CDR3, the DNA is TGCGCCAGCAGCTTGTCAAACCGTGGTTCGGGGGAGACCCAGTACTTC. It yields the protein CASSLSNRGSGETQYF.

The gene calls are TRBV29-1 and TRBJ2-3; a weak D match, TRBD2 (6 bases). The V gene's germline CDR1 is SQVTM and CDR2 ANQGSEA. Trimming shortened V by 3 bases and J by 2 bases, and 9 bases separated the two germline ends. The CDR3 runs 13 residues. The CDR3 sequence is CSVEGLNTDTQYF. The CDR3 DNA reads TGCAGCGTTGAGGGACTGAACACAGATACGCAGTATTTT.

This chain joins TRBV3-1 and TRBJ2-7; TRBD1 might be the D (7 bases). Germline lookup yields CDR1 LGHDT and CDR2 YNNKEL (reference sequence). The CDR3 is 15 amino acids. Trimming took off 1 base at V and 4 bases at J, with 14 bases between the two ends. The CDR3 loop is CASSQGSGGGYEQYF. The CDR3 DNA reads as TGTGCCAGCAGCCAAGGTTCAGGGGGAGGTTACGAGCAGTACTTC.

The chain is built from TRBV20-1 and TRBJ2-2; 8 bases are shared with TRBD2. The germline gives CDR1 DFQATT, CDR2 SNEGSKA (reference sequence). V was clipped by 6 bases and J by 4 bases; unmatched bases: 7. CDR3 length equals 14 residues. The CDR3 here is CSATTSASTGELFF. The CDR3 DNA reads TGCAGTGCAACGACTAGCGCGTCCACCGGGGAGCTGTTTTTT.